This T cell receptor beta chain was found in a study of OX40 agonist ivuxolimab in advanced cancers. General study points: Among the lowest peripheral clonal expansion occurred in 0.1-3.0 mg/kg partial responders. CD8+ T cells were the subset that, on average, had more expanded clones than CD4+.

This clone was counted a single time. Its antigen is unidentified. Sequencing was performed with immunoSEQ multiplex PCR; in TCRdb, only in-frame clones are kept and a portion is missing. The sample records roughly 25,000 clones, 81% being singletons. V trimming: 5 bases; J trimming: 1 base; junction bases outside the gene matches: 7. The germline V gene has CDR1 SNHLY and CDR2 FYNNEI. The CDR3 loop spans 16 amino acids. The source of this sequence is an adult with an advanced solid tumor such as melanoma, head and neck, liver or kidney cancer. The rearrangement links TRBV2 to TRBJ1-1; TRBD1 matches at 10 bases. Specimen: CD4+ or CD8+ T cells sorted from blood, collected in a trial of the OX40 agonist ivuxolimab. CDR3 DNA sequence: TGTGCCAGCAGTCGAGTGGGACAGGGGCCGAACACTGAAGCTTTCTTT. As protein: CASSRVGQGPNTEAFF.